The rows below give T cell receptor beta chains drawn from one sample of a study of sequential checkpoint blockade in melanoma. TCRdb's table, derived via immunoSEQ multiplex PCR, lists solely in-frame clones and lacks some. Of about 13,000 clones detected, around 76% appear once; the ten largest clones hold about 50%. The input for sequencing was CD8+ T cells sorted from blood (inferred from file names), taken from a patient given nivolumab and ipilimumab in sequence. The source is a human patient with melanoma. Some clones in this sample may be carry-over from other donors' samples. The CDR3 runs from the conserved cysteine through the conserved F or W. A D gene is named only where the DNA matches it firmly. Clone size is shown for a subset of rows, as once, few, many or a class of expanded clone.

TRBJ1-5	TRBV4-3	NA	NA	19	CASSQDTPHREWSNQPQHF	TGCGCCAGCAGCCAAGACACCCCACACAGGGAGTGGAGCAATCAGCCCCAGCATTTT
TRBJ1-4	TRBV4-1	TRBD1	NA	17	CASSQDDRGGPREKLFF	TGCGCCAGCAGCCAGGACGACAGGGGAGGCCCTAGGGAAAAACTGTTTTTT
TRBJ2-3	TRBV5-4	NA	NA	15	CASRIYGGRTDTQYF	TGTGCCAGCAGGATTTACGGGGGTAGGACAGATACGCAGTATTTT
TRBJ2-7	TRBV11-2	NA	once	14	CASTLGGAFNEQYF	TGTGCCAGCACGTTAGGGGGGGCATTCAACGAGCAGTACTTC
TRBJ2-5	TRBV2	TRBD2	few	15	CASSHTSGATGTQYF	TGTGCCAGCAGTCACACTAGCGGGGCGACTGGGACCCAGTACTTC
TRBJ2-7	TRBV4-1	NA	NA	14	CASSQDIGAYEQYF	TGCGCCAGCAGCCAAGATATCGGGGCCTACGAGCAGTACTTC
TRBJ2-5	TRBV7-3	NA	NA	18	CASSPTSLLRAFRETQYF	TGTGCCAGCAGCCCCACATCTTTGCTCAGGGCCTTTCGGGAGACCCAGTACTTC
TRBJ2-2	TRBV13	NA	NA	17	CASSPELTVRETGELFF	TGTGCCAGCAGCCCCGAACTGACAGTCCGAGAGACCGGGGAGCTGTTTTTT
TRBJ2-7	TRBV4-1	NA	NA	12	CASSQGGAEQYF	TGCGCCAGCAGCCAAGGTGGGGCCGAGCAGTACTTC
TRBJ2-7	TRBV11-1	NA	once	16	CASSFGGQPLFYEQYF	TGTGCCAGCAGCTTCGGAGGCCAGCCCCTCTTTTACGAGCAGTACTTC
TRBJ1-1	TRBV4-3	NA	NA	18	CASSQEWGRLALHTEAFF	TGCGCCAGCAGCCAAGAATGGGGGCGCCTGGCCCTGCACACTGAAGCTTTCTTT
TRBJ2-5	TRBV7-7	NA	NA	13	CASSLTIGETQYF	TGTGCCAGCAGCTTGACTATAGGAGAGACCCAGTACTTC
TRBJ1-2	TRBV9	TRBD1	NA	14	CASSQGAGGGGYTF	TGTGCCAGCAGCCAAGGGGCAGGGGGAGGTGGCTACACCTTC
TRBJ1-2	TRBV2	TRBD1	NA	15	CASRNRGQGRYGYTF	TGTGCCAGCAGGAACAGGGGACAGGGGCGCTATGGCTACACCTTC
TRBJ2-5	TRBV12-5	NA	once	11	CASGQEETQYF	TGTGCTAGTGGTCAGGAAGAGACCCAGTACTTC
TRBJ2-1	TRBV5-4	NA	NA	16	CASSLAVRMGGNEQFF	TGTGCCAGCAGCTTGGCCGTCAGGATGGGGGGCAATGAGCAGTTCTTC
TRBJ1-1	TRBV7-3	TRBD1	once	19	CASSLKEGAQGRIWTEAFF	TGTGCCAGCAGCTTAAAGGAGGGGGCCCAGGGGCGGATCTGGACTGAAGCTTTCTTT
TRBJ2-3	TRBV9	TRBD2	once	14	CASSSSGMADTQYF	TGTGCCAGCAGCTCTAGCGGGATGGCAGATACGCAGTATTTT
TRBJ1-6	TRBV15	NA	NA	14	CATSREAHNSPLHF	TGTGCCACCAGCAGAGAGGCACATAATTCACCCCTCCACTTT
TRBJ2-3	TRBV7-9	TRBD2	NA	17	CASRPNPTSGATDTQYF	TGTGCCAGCAGACCCAACCCGACTAGCGGGGCCACAGATACGCAGTATTTT
TRBJ2-7	TRBV11-2	NA	NA	13	CASSLEAGYEQYF	TGTGCCAGCAGCTTAGAAGCCGGCTACGAGCAGTACTTC
TRBJ1-1	TRBV4-3	TRBD1	NA	14	CASSQFDRGREAFF	TGCGCCAGCAGCCAATTTGACAGGGGAAGAGAAGCTTTCTTT
TRBJ2-3	TRBV7-3	NA	NA	15	CASSSDGTSTDTQYF	TGTGCCAGCAGCTCAGACGGGACTAGCACAGATACGCAGTATTTT
TRBJ1-1	TRBV20-1	NA	NA	11	CSADRNTEAFF	TGCAGTGCCGACAGAAACACTGAAGCTTTCTTT
TRBJ2-3	TRBV5-1	NA	NA	15	CASSLSTASTDTQYF	TGCGCCAGCAGCTTGTCAACTGCTAGCACAGATACGCAGTATTTT
TRBJ2-7	TRBV7-9	TRBD1	few	13	CASSRDRGNEQYF	TGTGCCAGCAGCCGGGACAGGGGTAACGAGCAGTACTTC
TRBJ2-3	TRBV2	NA	once	13	CASSGGVEDTQYF	TGTGCCAGCAGTGGGGGGGTCGAAGATACGCAGTATTTT
TRBJ1-1	TRBV27	NA	NA	14	CASSLSRGGTEAFF	TGTGCCAGCAGTTTATCCCGGGGGGGCACTGAAGCTTTCTTT
TRBJ2-5	TRBV27	NA	NA	12	CASRELVETQYF	TGTGCCAGCAGGGAACTAGTGGAGACCCAGTACTTC
TRBJ2-5	TRBV28	TRBD1	NA	14	CASRAPGQQETQHF	TGTGCCAGCAGGGCACCGGGACAGCAAGAGACCCAGCACTTC
TRBJ1-2	TRBV11-1	NA	NA	18	CASSLRPIRSEGVYGYTF	TGTGCCAGCAGCTTAAGGCCGATCAGGAGTGAAGGGGTCTATGGCTACACCTTC
TRBJ1-5	TRBV27	NA	NA	15	CASSANGGARQPQHF	TGTGCCAGCAGTGCAAACGGGGGGGCACGTCAGCCCCAGCATTTT
TRBJ1-2	TRBV29-1	NA	NA	11	CGVDWGHGYTF	TGCGGCGTTGATTGGGGGCACGGCTACACCTTC
TRBJ2-7	TRBV27	TRBD1	NA	15	CASSPRGQGVYEQYF	TGTGCCAGCAGTCCAAGGGGACAGGGGGTTTACGAGCAGTACTTC
TRBJ2-2	TRBV6-4	NA	NA	14	CASSIDSFTGELFF	TGTGCCAGCAGTATAGACAGCTTCACCGGGGAGCTGTTTTTT
TRBJ1-2	TRBV4-2	TRBD1	NA	19	CASSQDILLAGTASYGYTF	TGTGCCAGCAGCCAAGATATACTCTTGGCGGGGACAGCGAGCTATGGCTACACCTTC
TRBJ2-7	TRBV4-2	NA	NA	14	CASSRVGEAYEQYF	TGTGCCAGCAGCCGAGTCGGGGAAGCCTACGAGCAGTACTTC
TRBJ1-2	TRBV7-9	NA	once	14	CASSLASHSYGYTF	TGTGCCAGCAGCTTAGCCAGCCACAGCTATGGCTACACCTTC
TRBJ2-3	TRBV7-3	NA	NA	15	CASSLEGGPSDTQYF	TGTGCCAGCAGCTTAGAGGGGGGGCCATCAGATACGCAGTATTTT
TRBJ2-7	TRBV15	NA	NA	15	CATSRGPGHSYEQYF	TGTGCCACCAGCAGAGGGCCAGGACACTCCTACGAGCAGTACTTC
TRBJ2-7	TRBV4-3	NA	NA	15	CASSQDFQVAYEQYF	TGCGCCAGCAGCCAAGATTTTCAGGTTGCCTACGAGCAGTACTTC
TRBJ1-1	TRBV9	NA	NA	12	CASSPQGTEAFF	TGTGCCAGCAGCCCTCAGGGCACTGAAGCTTTCTTT
TRBJ2-5	TRBV7-9	NA	NA	18	CASSPGTGASLYQETQYF	NA
TRBJ2-7	TRBV7-4	NA	NA	13	CASSLTQGHKQYF	TGTGCCAGCAGCTTAACTCAGGGCCACAAGCAGTACTTC
TRBJ2-5	TRBV7-8	TRBD2	NA	15	CASTLGLAGQETQYF	TGTGCCAGCACCCTCGGACTAGCGGGCCAAGAGACCCAGTACTTC
TRBJ2-3	TRBV7-9	NA	few	13	CASSLGGSDTQYF	TGTGCCAGCAGCTTGGGAGGCTCAGATACGCAGTATTTT
TRBJ2-3	TRBV7-9	NA	NA	15	CASSFWGGLPDTQYF	TGTGCCAGCAGCTTTTGGGGGGGCTTACCAGATACGCAGTATTTT
TRBJ1-1	TRBV7-9	NA	once	15	CASSTGGSMNTEAFF	TGTGCCAGCAGCACGGGAGGGTCAATGAACACTGAAGCTTTCTTT
TRBJ2-5	TRBV7-9	NA	once	12	CASSLARETQYF	TGTGCCAGCAGCTTAGCGAGGGAGACCCAGTACTTC